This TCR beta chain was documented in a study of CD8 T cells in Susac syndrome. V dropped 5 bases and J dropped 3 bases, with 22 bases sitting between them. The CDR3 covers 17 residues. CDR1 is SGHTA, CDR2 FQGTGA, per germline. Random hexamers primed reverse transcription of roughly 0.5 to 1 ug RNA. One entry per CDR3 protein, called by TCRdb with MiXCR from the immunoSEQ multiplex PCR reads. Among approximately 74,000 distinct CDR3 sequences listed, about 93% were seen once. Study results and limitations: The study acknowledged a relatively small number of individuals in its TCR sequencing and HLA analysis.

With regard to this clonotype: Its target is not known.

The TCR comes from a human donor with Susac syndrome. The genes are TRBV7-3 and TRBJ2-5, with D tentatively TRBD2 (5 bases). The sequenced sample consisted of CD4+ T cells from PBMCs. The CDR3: CASSPVRRASGEETQYF. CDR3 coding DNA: TGTGCCAGCAGCCCTGTGAGGCGAGCGAGCGGAGAAGAGACCCAGTACTTC.